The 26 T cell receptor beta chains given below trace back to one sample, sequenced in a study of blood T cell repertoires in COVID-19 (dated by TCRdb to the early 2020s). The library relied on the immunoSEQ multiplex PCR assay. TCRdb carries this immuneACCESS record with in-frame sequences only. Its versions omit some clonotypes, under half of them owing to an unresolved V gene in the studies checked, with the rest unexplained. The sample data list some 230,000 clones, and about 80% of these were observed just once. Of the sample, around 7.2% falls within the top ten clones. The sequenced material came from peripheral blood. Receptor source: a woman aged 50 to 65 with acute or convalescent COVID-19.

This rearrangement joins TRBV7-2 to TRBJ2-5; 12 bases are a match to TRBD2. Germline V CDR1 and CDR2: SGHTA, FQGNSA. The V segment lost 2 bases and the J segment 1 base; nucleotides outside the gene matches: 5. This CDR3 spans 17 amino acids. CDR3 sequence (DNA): TGTGCCAGCAGCTTACAGACTAGCGGGGGCAGCCAAGAGACCCAGTACTTC. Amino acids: CASSLQTSGGSQETQYF.

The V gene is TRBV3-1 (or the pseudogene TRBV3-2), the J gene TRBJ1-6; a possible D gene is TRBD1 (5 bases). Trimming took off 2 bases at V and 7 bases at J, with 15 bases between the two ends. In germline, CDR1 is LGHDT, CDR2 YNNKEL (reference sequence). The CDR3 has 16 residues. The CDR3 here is CASSQIPRVENSPLHF. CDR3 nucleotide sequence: TGTGCCAGCAGCCAAATACCCAGGGTGGAGAATTCACCCCTCCACTTT.

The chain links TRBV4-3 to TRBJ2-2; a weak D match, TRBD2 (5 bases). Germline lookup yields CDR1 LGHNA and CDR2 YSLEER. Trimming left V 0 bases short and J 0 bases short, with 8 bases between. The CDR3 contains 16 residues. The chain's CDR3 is CASSQETDSNTGELFF. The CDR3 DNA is TGCGCCAGCAGCCAAGAGACGGACTCGAACACCGGGGAGCTGTTTTTT.

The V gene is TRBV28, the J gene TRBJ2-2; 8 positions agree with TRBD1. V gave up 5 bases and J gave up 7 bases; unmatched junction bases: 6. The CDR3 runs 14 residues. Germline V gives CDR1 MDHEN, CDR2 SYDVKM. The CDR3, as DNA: TGTGCCAGCAGTCAAGACAGGGGCATCGGGGAGCTGTTTTTT. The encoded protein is CASSQDRGIGELFF.

CDR3 nucleotide sequence: TGTGCCAGCAGCTTGTTGACGCTCGGGGGGTCCAACACAGATACGCAGTATTTT. The encoded protein is CASSLLTLGGSNTDTQYF. This rearrangement joins TRBV5-6 to TRBJ2-3; TRBD2 matches at 7 bases. This CDR3 spans 18 amino acids. From germline, CDR1 is SGHDT and CDR2 YYEEEE. The ends lost 1 base at V and 2 bases at J; junction bases unmatched: 13. Full variable domain (rest looked up from reference TRBV5-6 and TRBJ2-3): DAGVTQSPTHLIKTRGQQVTLRCSPKSGHDTVSWYQQALGQGPQFIFQYYEEEERQRGNFPDRFSGHQFPNYSSELNVNALLLGDSALYLCASSLLTLGGSNTDTQYFGPGTRLTVL.

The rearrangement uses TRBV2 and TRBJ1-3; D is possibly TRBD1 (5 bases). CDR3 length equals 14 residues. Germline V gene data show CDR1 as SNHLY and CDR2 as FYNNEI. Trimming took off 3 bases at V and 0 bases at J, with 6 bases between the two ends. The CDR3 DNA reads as TGTGCCAGCAGTGAGGACATCTCTGGAAACACCATATATTTT. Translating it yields CASSEDISGNTIYF.

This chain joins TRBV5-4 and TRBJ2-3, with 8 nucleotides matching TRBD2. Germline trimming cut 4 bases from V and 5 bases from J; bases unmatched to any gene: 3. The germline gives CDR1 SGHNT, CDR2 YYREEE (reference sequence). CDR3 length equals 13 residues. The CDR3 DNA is TGTGCCAGCAGCGCCGGGACTAGAGATACGCAGTATTTT. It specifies CASSAGTRDTQYF.

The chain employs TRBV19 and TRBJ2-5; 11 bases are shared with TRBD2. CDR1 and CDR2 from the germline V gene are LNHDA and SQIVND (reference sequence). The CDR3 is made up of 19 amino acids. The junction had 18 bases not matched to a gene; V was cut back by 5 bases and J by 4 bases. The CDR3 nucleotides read TGTGCCAGTAGTGACGGACAGGGGTTTAGCGGGAGGGCGGCAGAGACCCAGTACTTC. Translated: CASSDGQGFSGRAAETQYF. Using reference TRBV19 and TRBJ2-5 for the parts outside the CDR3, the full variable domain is DGGITQSPKYLFRKEGQNVTLSCEQNLNHDAMYWYRQDPGQGLRLIYYSQIVNDFQKGDIAEGYSVSREKKESFPLTVTSAQKNPTAFYLCASSDGQGFSGRAAETQYFGPGTRLLVL.

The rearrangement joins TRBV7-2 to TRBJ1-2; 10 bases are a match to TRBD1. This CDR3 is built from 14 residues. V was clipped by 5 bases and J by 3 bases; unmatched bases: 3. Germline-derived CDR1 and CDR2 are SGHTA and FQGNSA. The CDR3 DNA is TGTGCCAGCAGCACCGGGACAGGGGACTATGGCTACACCTTC. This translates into CASSTGTGDYGYTF. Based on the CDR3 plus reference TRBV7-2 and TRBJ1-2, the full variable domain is GAGVSQSPSNKVTEKGKDVELRCDPISGHTALYWYRQSLGQGLEFLIYFQGNSAPDKSGLPSDRFSAERTGGSVSTLTIQRTQQEDSAVYLCASSTGTGDYGYTFGSGTRLTVV.

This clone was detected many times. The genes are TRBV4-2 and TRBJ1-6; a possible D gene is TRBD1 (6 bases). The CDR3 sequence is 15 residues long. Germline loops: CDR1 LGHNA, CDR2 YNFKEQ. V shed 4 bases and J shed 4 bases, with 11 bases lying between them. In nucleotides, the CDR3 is TGTGCCAGCAGCCGAGGAACAGGGTATAATTCACCCCTCCACTTT. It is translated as CASSRGTGYNSPLHF.

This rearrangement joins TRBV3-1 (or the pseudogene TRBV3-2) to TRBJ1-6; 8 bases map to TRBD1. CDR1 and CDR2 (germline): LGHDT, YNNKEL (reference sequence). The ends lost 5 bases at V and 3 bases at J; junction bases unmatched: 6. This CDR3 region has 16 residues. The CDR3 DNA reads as TGTGCCAGCAGCAGGGGACAGGCCAACTATAATTCACCCCTCCACTTT. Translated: CASSRGQANYNSPLHF.

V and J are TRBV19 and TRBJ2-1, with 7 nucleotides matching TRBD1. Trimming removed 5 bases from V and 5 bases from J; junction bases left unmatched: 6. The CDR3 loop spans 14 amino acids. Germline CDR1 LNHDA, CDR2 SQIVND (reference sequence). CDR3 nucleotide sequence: TGTGCCAGTAGTTTACAGGGGCCCCACAATGAGCAGTTCTTC. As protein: CASSLQGPHNEQFF.

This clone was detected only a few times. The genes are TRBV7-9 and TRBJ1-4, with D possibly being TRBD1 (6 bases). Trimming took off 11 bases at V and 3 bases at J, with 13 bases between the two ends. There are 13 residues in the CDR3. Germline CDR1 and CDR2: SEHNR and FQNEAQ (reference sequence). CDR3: CAGQPGANEKLFF. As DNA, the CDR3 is TGTGCCGGGCAGCCAGGGGCTAATGAAAAACTGTTTTTT. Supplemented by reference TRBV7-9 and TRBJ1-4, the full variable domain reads DTGVSQNPRHKITKRGQNVTFRCDPISEHNRLYWYRQTLGQGPEFLTYFQNEAQLEKSRLLSDRFSAERPKGSFSTLEIQRTEQGDSAMYLCAGQPGANEKLFFGSGTQLSVL.

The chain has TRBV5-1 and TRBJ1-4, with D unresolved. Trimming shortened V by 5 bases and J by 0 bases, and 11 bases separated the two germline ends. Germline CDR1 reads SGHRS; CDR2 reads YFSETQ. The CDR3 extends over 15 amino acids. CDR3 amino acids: CASRDTVATNEKLFF. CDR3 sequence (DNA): TGCGCCAGCAGAGACACCGTTGCAACTAATGAAAAACTGTTTTTT.

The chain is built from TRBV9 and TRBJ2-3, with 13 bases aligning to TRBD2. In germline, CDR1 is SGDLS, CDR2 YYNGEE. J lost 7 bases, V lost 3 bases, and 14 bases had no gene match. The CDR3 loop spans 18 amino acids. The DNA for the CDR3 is TGTGCCAGCAGCGCTCGTTCCGGGGGGACTAGCGGGGTGCATACGCAGTATTTT. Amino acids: CASSARSGGTSGVHTQYF.

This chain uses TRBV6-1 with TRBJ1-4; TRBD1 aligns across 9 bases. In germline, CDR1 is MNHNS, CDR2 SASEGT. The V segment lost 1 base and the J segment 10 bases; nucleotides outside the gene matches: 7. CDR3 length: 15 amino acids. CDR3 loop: CASSEDRGRGGKLFF. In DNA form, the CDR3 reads TGTGCCAGCAGTGAAGACAGGGGGCGTGGTGGAAAACTGTTTTTT.

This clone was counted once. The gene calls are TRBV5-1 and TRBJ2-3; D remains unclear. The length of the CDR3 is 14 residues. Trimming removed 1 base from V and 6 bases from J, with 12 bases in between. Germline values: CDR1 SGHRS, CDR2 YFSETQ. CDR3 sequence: CASSLLSVRDTQYF. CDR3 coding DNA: TGCGCCAGCAGCTTGTTGAGCGTGCGGGATACGCAGTATTTT.

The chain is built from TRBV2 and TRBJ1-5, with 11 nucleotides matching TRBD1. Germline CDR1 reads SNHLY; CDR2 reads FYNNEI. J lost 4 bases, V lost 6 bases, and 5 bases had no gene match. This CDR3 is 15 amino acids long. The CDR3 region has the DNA TGTGCCAGCAGGGGCGGGACAGGGGGGAATCAGCCCCAGCATTTT. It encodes CASRGGTGGNQPQHF.

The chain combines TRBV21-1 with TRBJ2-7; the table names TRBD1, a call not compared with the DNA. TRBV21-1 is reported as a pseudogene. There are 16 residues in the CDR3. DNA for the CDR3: TGTGCCAGCAGCAAAAATACCACATTTCTCCGGGACAGGGTCGACTTC. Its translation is CASSKNTTFLRDRVDF.

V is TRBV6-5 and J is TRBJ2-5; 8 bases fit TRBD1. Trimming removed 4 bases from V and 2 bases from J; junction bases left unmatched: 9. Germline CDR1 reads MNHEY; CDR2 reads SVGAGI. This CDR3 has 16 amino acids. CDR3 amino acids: CASSSSSGGGQETQYF. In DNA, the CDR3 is TGTGCCAGCAGTTCGTCGTCAGGGGGCGGGCAAGAGACCCAGTACTTC.

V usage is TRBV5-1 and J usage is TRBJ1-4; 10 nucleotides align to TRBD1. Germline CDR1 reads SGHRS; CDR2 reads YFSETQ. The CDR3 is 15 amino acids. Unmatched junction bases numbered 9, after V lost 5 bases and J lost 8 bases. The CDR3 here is CASRDRGEPFEKLFF. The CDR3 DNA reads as TGCGCCAGCAGGGACAGGGGGGAACCTTTCGAAAAACTGTTTTTT.

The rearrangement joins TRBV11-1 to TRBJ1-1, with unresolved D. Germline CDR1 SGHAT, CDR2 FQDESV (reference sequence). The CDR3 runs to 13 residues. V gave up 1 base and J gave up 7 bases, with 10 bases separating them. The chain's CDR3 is CASSLGPQFEAFF. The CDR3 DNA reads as TGTGCCAGCAGCTTAGGTCCACAGTTTGAAGCTTTCTTT. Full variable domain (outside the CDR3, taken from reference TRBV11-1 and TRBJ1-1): EAEVAQSPRYKITEKSQAVAFWCDPISGHATLYWYRQILGQGPELLVQFQDESVVDDSQLPKDRFSAERLKGVDSTLKIQPAELGDSAMYLCASSLGPQFEAFFGQGTRLTVV.

The CDR3 DNA reads TGTGCCAGTAGTATGGTGGGCGCCTACAATGAGCAGTTCTTC. It codes for CASSMVGAYNEQFF. V usage is TRBV19 and J usage is TRBJ2-1; no firm D call. Trimming took off 3 bases at V and 2 bases at J, with 8 bases between the two ends. The CDR3 extends over 14 amino acids. Germline V gene lookup returns CDR1 LNHDA and CDR2 SQIVND (reference sequence).

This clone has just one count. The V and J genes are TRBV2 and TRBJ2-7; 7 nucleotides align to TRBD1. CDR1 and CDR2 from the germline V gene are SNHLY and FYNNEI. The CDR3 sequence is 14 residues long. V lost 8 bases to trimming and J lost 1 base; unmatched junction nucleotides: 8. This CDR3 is CASHRDSISYEQYF. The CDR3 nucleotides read TGTGCCAGCCACCGGGACAGTATTTCCTACGAGCAGTACTTC.

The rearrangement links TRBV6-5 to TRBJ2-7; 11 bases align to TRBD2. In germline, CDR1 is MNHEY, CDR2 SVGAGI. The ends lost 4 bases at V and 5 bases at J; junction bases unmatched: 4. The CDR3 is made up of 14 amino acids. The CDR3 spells CASSSSGGRDEQYF. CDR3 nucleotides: TGTGCCAGCAGTTCTAGCGGGGGGAGGGACGAGCAGTACTTC.

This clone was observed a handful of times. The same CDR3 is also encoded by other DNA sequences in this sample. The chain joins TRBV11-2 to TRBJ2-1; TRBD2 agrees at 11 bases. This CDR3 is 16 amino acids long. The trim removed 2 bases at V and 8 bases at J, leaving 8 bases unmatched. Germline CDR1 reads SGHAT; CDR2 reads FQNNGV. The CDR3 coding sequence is TGTGCCAGCAGCTTAAGGCTAGCGGGGGGCCCCCATGAGCAGTTCTTC. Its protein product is CASSLRLAGGPHEQFF.